Listed below are T cell receptor beta chains from one sample, sequenced in a study of T cell responses to AZD1222 COVID-19 vaccine. The table came from immunoSEQ multiplex PCR; TCRdb's copy has only in-frame clones and leaves some out. The repertoire holds some 190,000 clones, approximately 91% seen once, with less than 2% in the top ten. The specimen comprised peripheral blood, sampled 28 days after the second AZD1222 dose. These receptors originate from an adult who received the AZD1222 COVID-19 vaccine. Both conserved end residues are trimmed from each CDR3. Fields, in order: V gene, J gene, CDR3 length, CDR3 protein.

v_gene: TRBV5-4
j_gene: TRBJ2-2
len: 11
CDR3aa: ASNGQNTGELF

v_gene: TRBV6-2/TRBV6-3
j_gene: TRBJ1-4
len: 15
CDR3aa: ASSYRLQQGANEKLF

v_gene: TRBV7-9
j_gene: TRBJ2-7
len: 12
CDR3aa: ASSLGLALEEQY

v_gene: TRBV21-1
j_gene: TRBJ1-5
len: 13
CDR3aa: ASIRPADSFQPQH

v_gene: TRBV7-2
j_gene: TRBJ1-2
len: 13
CDR3aa: ASSLTTGVNYGYT

v_gene: TRBV3-1/TRBV3-2
j_gene: TRBJ1-2
len: 12
CDR3aa: ASSQEQASYGYT

v_gene: TRBV18
j_gene: TRBJ2-7
len: 12
CDR3aa: ASSPGLRRYEQY

v_gene: TRBV2
j_gene: TRBJ1-5
len: 13
CDR3aa: ASSFDSISNQPQH

v_gene: TRBV6-5
j_gene: TRBJ2-1
len: 11
CDR3aa: ASSYSRDSEQF

v_gene: TRBV2
j_gene: TRBJ2-3
len: 11
CDR3aa: ASNRPFTDTQY

v_gene: TRBV4-2
j_gene: TRBJ2-3
len: 11
CDR3aa: ASRTDRADTQY

v_gene: TRBV11-2
j_gene: TRBJ1-6
len: 17
CDR3aa: ASSFGKAGRFPGNSPLH

v_gene: TRBV18
j_gene: TRBJ1-6
len: 10
CDR3aa: ASSPRNSPLH

v_gene: TRBV6-1
j_gene: TRBJ2-5
len: 15
CDR3aa: ASSEGVLAGNKETQY

v_gene: TRBV30
j_gene: TRBJ1-6
len: 11
CDR3aa: AWTGTPTSPLH

v_gene: TRBV29-1
j_gene: TRBJ2-5
len: 10
CDR3aa: SVGIGSETQY

v_gene: TRBV10-2
j_gene: TRBJ2-2
len: 13
CDR3aa: ASSETIQGDGELF

v_gene: TRBV7-9
j_gene: TRBJ1-6
len: 13
CDR3aa: ASSPPTSPNSPLH

v_gene: TRBV6-2/TRBV6-3
j_gene: TRBJ1-2
len: 11
CDR3aa: ASSYTVNYGYT

v_gene: TRBV18
j_gene: TRBJ2-1
len: 13
CDR3aa: ASSQTSVYNNEQF

v_gene: TRBV20-1
j_gene: TRBJ2-7
len: 9
CDR3aa: SPTRGYEQY